This record concerns one TCR beta chain sequence. Which antigen it targets is not known. No quality values exist for individual bases; no much larger clone is one base distant. Other DNA sequences in the same sample also yield this CDR3. Using the deep immunoSEQ assay, multiplex PCR amplified TCR CDR3 regions from genomic DNA. Extracted genomic DNA from each cell subset was distributed evenly across all wells of several immunoSEQ 96-well plates, and each plate was treated as a replicate. Each replicate PCR for sorted subsets received around 210 ng genomic DNA, equal to 28,000 or so T cell genomes. The purified libraries were quantified using a Qubit 3.0 fluorometer, sized with a Bioanalyzer 2100, and then quantified again using the KAPA Library Quantification kit. Every immunoSEQ 96-well plate was sequenced on a dedicated single-read 150-cycle Illumina NextSeq 550 flow cell. On the authors' methods: Because only junctional sequences without quality scores were contained in the immunoSEQ output, filtering matching that applied to full-length reads could not be performed. To assign V/J genes and CDR3, sequences were annotated using PyIR, a Python wrapper for IgBLAST v1.9, with IMGT germline references. Any read was removed if the V/J assignment was weak (E-value above 1e-6), the CDR3 was missing, or the read contained stop codons, out-of-frame junctions, or ambiguous translated residues. A V3J clonotype was defined by an identical inferred V gene, J gene, and CDR3 amino acid sequence. Percentage overlap between repertoires was calculated by dividing the number of shared unique clonotypes by the size of the smaller repertoire. Repertoire richness was assessed with RTK rarefaction, the Chao1 estimator, and Recon v2.1 estimates of unobserved clonotypes. For all TCRbeta clonotypes obtained by the gDNA method from a handful of donors, generation probabilities were computed with OLGA. The source is immuneACCESS, and TCRdb retained only in-frame sequences with V and J called. Part of the clones is not carried over; for the studies checked, unresolved V genes explain less than half of this, and the remainder is unexplained. D and trimming come from the DNA, and the V and J calls and clone size come from that table. The sample table lists 2,500,000 or so clones, around nine tenths of them with a count of one. In total, the top ten clones hold over 0.12% of the sample.

V loses 2 bases, J loses 1 base, and the germline ends lie 6 bases apart. For CDR1 and CDR2, the germline V gene lists ENHRY and SYGVKD. From the cysteine up to the phenylalanine, the CDR3 has a length of 13 residues. Only the CDR3 portion is preserved as DNA: 39 bases, with reading frame beginning at the first base. Donors were healthy HIV-negative adults with no recently reported acute infections or vaccinations. All donors were Caucasian adults living in Nashville, Tennessee, USA. CD4+ T cells were enriched through magnetic negative selection, after which naive cells were positively selected on CD45RA and the remaining negative fraction served as the memory subset. Blood was obtained by leukapheresis, after which PBMCs were separated by Ficoll-Histopaque density gradient centrifugation and cryopreserved in liquid nitrogen vapor phase. Analytical flow cytometry was used to check the purity and quantity of each magnetically sorted T cell population. Each sorted fraction had its genomic DNA isolated and then quantified by UV absorbance on a Nanodrop 2000c.

The entry originates in a study of shared clonotypes between healthy human individuals (dated by TCRdb to 2020 to 2021). For the wider study: A couple of women and a few men aged 18 to 49 years were included in the cohort. Each donor's leukapheresis produced roughly between about 0.8 and 10 billion PBMCs. To increase sequencing depth and limit assay-specific biases, TCR repertoire library preparation and sequencing were carried out by different laboratories using diverse techniques. The study deeply sequenced blood TCR repertoires of five healthy adults to estimate repertoire size and the extent of clonotype sharing between individuals. For each donor, CD4 naive and CD4 memory were each given three plates, CD8 naive was given two plates, and CD8 memory was given one plate. Broader findings and caveats from the paper: The small number of donors limited the genetic and exposure-history diversity represented. Based on pairwise subsampling, the degree of clonotype sharing among donors was expected to be affected by sequencing depth. Clonotypes shared by all four sorted-subset donors showed higher generation probabilities than non-shared clonotypes. Estimated clonotype richness was generally larger for naive than for memory subsets. Only blood was sampled, and tissue TCR repertoires likely differ from those in blood. Incomplete sequencing was indicated by rarefaction of sorted-subset datasets, despite the large sequencing depth. Across several donors, approximately 5% of naive CD4, 3% to 3.5% of naive CD8, around 2.5% of memory CD4, and 0.4% of memory CD8 clonotypes were shared.

The clonotype was recovered from a man aged 18 to 30 in good health. Sequences were obtained from naive CD4+ T cells sorted from blood. Interpreted using the paper, the cell subset or site label stands for: CD45RA+ positively selected. The chain uses TRBV10-3 and TRBJ2-7; the D gene could be either TRBD1 or TRBD2, each agreeing at 5 bases. In nucleotides, the sequence is TGTGCCATCAGTGAGGGGGGATCCTACGAGCAGTACTTC. It translates to CAISEGGSYEQYF.